The clone carrying this T cell receptor beta chain appeared many times. Its antigen is unidentified. Molecular-barcoded quantitative 5'-RACE produced these TCR beta libraries. TCRdb re-analysed the 5' RACE reads in MiXCR, keeping a single row per CDR3 protein. Among 180,000 or so distinct CDR3 sequences, 11% were seen once, and the ten largest hold about 29%. The sample originates from a study of CD8 T cells in ankylosing spondylitis. Germline-derived CDR1 and CDR2 are LNHDA and SQIVND (reference sequence). The CDR3 runs 16 residues. The J segment lost 3 bases and the V segment lost 2 bases, leaving 5 bases of the junction unmatched. Study-level findings and limits: There was reportedly significant enrichment of clones that were disease-linked in matched ankylosing spondylitis synovial fluid. It appeared that ankylosing spondylitis blood was characterized by a TCR beta motif of about eight highly homologous variants.

The specimen sequenced was blood, either unsorted or a sorted T cell fraction (not recorded which). This sequence originates from a male donor with ankylosing spondylitis or in good health (not recorded which). The J gene is TRBJ2-1, the V gene TRBV19, with 9 nucleotides matching TRBD2. CDR3 region: CASSIFRLADYNEQFF. In nucleotides, the CDR3 is TGTGCCAGTAGTATATTTAGACTAGCGGACTACAATGAGCAGTTCTTC.